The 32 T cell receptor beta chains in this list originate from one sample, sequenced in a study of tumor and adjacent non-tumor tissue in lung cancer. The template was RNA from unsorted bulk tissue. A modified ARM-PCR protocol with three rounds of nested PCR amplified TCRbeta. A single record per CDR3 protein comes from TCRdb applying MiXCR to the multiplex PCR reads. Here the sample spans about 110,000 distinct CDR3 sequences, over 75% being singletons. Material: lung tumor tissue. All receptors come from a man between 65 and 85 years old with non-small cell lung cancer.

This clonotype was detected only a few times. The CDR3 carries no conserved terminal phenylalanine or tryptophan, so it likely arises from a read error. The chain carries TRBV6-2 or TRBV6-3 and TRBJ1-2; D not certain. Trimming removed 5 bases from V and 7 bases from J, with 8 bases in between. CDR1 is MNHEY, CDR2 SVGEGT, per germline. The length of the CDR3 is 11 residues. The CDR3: CASSLSCGYTS. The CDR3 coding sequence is TGTGCCAGCAGTCTCTCATGTGGCTACACCTCC.

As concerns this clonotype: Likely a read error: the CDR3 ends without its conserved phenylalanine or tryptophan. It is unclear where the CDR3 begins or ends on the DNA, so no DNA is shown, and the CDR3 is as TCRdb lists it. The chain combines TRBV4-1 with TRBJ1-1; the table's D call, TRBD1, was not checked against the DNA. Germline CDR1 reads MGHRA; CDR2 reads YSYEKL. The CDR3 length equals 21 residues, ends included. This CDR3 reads CASSQVPKGSATWGLNTEAFL.

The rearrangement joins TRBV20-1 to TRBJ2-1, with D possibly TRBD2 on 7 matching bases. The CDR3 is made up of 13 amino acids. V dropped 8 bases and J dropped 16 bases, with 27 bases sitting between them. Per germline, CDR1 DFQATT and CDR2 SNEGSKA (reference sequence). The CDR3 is CSQTRGRIYDQFF. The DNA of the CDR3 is TGCAGTCAAACGCGGGGGCGCATCTATGATCAATTCTTC.

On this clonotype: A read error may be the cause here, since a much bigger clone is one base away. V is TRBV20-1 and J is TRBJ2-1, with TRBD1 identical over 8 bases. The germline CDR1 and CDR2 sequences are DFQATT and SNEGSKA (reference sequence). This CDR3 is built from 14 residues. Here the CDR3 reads CSASNRQGYNKQFF. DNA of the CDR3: TGCAGTGCTAGTAATCGACAGGGGTACAATAAGCAGTTCTTC.

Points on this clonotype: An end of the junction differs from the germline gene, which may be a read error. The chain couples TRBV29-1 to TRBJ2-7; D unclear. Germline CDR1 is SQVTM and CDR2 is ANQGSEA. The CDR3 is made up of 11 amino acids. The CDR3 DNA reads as TGCAGCAGGGTAGAGTCCTACGTGCAGTACTTC. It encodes CSRVESYVQYF.

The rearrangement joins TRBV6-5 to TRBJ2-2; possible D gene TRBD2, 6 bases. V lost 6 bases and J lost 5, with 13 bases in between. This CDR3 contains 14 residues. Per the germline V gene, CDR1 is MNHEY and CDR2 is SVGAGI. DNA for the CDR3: TGTGCCAGCAGCCGCGGGGCAAAGACCGGGGAGCTGTTTTTT. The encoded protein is CASSRGAKTGELFF.

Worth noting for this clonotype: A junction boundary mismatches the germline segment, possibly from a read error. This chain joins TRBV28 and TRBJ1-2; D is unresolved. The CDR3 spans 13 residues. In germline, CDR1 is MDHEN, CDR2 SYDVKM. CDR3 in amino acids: CATENKVFLWDTF. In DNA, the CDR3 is TGCGCCACCGAAAACAAGGTCTTCCTTTGGGACACCTTC.

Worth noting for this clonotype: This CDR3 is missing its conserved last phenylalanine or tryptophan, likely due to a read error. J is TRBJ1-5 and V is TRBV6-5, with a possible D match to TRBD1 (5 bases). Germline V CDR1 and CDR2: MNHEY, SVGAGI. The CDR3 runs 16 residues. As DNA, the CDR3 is TGTGCGAGCAGTACCCGGGTGGGGGTAACGGGTCAGTCCCAGCATTCT. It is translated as CASSTRVGVTGQSQHS.

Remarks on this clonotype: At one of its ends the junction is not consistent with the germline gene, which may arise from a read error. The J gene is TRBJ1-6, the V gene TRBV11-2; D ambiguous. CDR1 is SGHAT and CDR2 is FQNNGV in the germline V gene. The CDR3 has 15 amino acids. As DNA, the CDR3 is TGCACCAGCAGTTCCCCAAGCTCCTATAATTCACCCCTCCACTTT. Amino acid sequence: CTSSSPSSYNSPLHF.

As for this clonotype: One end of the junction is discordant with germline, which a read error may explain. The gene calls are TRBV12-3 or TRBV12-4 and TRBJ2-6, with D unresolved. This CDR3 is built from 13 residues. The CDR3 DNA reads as TGTGCCAGCAGTTTCGGTAGGGCCAACGTCCTTACTTTC. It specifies CASSFGRANVLTF.

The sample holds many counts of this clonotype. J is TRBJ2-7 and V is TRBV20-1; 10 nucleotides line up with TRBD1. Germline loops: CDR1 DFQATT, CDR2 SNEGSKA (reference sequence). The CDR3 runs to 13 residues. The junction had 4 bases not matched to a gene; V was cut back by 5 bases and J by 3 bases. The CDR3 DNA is TGCAGTGCTTTTGGGACAGGGGTCTACGAGCAGTACTTC. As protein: CSAFGTGVYEQYF.

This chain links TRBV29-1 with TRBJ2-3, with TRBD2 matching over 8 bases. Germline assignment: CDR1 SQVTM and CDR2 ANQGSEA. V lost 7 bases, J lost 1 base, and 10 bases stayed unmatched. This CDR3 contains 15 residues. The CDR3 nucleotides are TGCAGCGCAAACCTGACTAGCGCGGGCACAGATACGCAGTATTTT. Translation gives CSANLTSAGTDTQYF.

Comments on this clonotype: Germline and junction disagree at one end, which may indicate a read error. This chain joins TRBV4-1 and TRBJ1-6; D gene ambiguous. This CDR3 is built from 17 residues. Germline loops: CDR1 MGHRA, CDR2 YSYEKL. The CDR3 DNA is TGCGCCAGTAGCCAGGCCGTCATTAGCTCCTATAAATCACCCCTCCACTTT. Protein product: CASSQAVISSYKSPLHF.

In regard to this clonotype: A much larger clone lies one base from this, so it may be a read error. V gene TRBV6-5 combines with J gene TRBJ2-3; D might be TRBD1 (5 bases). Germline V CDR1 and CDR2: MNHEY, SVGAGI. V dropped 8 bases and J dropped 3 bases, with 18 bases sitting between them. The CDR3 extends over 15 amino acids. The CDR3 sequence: CASGPVAGRTDTQYF. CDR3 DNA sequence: TGTGCCAGCGGCCCGGTCGCAGGGCGGACAGATACGCAGTATTTT.

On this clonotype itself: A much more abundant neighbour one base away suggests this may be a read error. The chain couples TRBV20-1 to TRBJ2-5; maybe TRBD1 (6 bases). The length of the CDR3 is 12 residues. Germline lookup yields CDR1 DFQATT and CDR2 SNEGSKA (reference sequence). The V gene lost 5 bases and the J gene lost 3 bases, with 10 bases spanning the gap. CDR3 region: CSASQGKETQYF. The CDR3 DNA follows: TGCAGTGCTTCTCAGGGGAAAGAGACCCAGTACTTC.

CDR3 residues: CASSSEYEQYF. As DNA, the CDR3 is TGTGCCAGCAGCTCAGAGTACGAGCAGTACTTC. The V and J genes are TRBV7-8 and TRBJ2-7; D remains ambiguous. CDR1 is SGHVS, CDR2 FQNEAQ, per germline. The CDR3 consists of 11 residues. The V end was cut by 4 bases, the J end by 4 bases, with 5 bases between. The full variable domain, its missing parts supplied by reference TRBV7-8 and TRBJ2-7, is GAGVSQSPRYKVAKRGQDVALRCDPISGHVSLFWYQQALGQGPEFLTYFQNEAQLDKSGLPSDRFFAERPEGSVSTLKIQRTQQEDSAVYLCASSSEYEQYFGPGTRLTVT.

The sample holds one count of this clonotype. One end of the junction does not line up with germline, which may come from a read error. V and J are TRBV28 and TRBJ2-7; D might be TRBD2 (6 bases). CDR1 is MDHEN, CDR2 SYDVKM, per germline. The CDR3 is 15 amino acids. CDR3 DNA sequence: TGTACCAGCACTTCACGGCGGGCCGGGGGTTACGAGGAGTACTTC. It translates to CTSTSRRAGGYEEYF.

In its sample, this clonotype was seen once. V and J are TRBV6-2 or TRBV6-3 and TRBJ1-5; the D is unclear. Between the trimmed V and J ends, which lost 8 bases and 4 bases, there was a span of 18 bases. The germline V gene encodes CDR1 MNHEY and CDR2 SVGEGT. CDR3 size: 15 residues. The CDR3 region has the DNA TGTGCCAGCGGTTTGGGCATGGGGTTGAATCAGCCCCAGCATTTT. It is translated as CASGLGMGLNQPQHF.

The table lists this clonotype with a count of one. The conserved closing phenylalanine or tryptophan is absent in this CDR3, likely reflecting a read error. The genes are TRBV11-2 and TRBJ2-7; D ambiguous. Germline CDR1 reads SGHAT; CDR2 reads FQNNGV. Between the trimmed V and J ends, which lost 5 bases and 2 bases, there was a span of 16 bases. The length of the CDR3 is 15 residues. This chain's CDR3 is CASSHSIDWTYEQYL. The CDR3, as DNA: TGTGCCAGCAGCCATTCAATCGACTGGACCTACGAGCAGTACCTC.

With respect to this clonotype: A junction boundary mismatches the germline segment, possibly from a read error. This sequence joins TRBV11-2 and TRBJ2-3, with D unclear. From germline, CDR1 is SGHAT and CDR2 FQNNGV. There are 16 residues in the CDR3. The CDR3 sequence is CANSLTQDGSTDTRYF. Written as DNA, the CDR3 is TGTGCCAACAGCTTAACTCAGGATGGAAGCACAGATACGCGGTATTTT.

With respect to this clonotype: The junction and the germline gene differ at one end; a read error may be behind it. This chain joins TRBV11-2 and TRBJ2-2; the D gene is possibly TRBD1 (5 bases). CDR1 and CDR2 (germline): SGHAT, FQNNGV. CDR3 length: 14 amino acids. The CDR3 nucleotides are TGTACCAGCAGCCCGGACAATCAGTCCGGGGAGCTGTTTTTT. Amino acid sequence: CTSSPDNQSGELFF.

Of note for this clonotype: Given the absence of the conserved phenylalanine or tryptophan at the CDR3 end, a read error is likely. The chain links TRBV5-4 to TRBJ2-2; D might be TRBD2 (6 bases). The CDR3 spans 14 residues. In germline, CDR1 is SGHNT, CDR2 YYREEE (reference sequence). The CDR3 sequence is CASSLIGDGGELFL. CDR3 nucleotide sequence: TGTGCCAGCAGCTTAATAGGCGACGGCGGGGAACTGTTTTTG.

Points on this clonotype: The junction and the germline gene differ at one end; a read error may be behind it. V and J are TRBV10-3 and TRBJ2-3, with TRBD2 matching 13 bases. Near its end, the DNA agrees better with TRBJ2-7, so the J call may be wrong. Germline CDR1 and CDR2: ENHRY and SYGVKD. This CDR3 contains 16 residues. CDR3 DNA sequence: TGTGCCATGAGTGATACTAGCGGGAGGGATACAGATACGCAGTACTTC. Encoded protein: CAMSDTSGRDTDTQYF.

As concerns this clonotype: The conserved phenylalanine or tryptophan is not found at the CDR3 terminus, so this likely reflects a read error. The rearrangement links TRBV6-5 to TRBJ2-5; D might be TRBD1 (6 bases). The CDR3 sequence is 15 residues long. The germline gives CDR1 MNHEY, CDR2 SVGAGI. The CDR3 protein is CARSSHSDRPEIQYS. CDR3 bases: TGTGCAAGAAGCTCCCATTCGGACAGACCAGAGATCCAGTACTCC.

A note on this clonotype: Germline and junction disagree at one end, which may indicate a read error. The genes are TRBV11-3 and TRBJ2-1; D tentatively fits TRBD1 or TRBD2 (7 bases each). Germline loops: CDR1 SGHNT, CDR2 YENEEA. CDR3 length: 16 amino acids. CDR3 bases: TGTGCCAGCAGTTTAGATCCCAGGGGGGGCAGGGGTGAGCAGTCCTTC. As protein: CASSLDPRGGRGEQSF.

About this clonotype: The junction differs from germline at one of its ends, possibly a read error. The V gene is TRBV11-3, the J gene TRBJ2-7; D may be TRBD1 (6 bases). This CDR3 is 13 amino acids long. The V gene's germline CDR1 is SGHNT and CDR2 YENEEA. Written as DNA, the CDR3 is TGTGCCAGCAACCTGACAGGAGCCTATGAGCTGTACTTC. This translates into CASNLTGAYELYF.

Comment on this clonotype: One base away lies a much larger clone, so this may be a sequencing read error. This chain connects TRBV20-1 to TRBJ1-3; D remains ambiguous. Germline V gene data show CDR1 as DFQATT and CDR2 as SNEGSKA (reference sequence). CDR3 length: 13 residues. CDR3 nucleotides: TGCAGTGCTAGGATAGGGTCTGGAAACACCACATATTTT. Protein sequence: CSARIGSGNTTYF.

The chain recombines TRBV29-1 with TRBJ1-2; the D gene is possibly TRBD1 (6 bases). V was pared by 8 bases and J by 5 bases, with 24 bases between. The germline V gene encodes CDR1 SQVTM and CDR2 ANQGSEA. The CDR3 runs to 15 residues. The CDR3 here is CSFGSPGHGGYGYTF. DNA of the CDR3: TGCAGCTTTGGATCCCCGGGACACGGGGGTTATGGCTACACCTTC. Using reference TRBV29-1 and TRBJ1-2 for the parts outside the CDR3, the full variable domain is SAVISQKPSRDICQRGTSLTIQCQVDSQVTMMFWYRQQPGQSLTLIATANQGSEATYESGFVIDKFPISRPNLTFSTLTVSNMSPEDSSIYLCSFGSPGHGGYGYTFGSGTRLTVV.

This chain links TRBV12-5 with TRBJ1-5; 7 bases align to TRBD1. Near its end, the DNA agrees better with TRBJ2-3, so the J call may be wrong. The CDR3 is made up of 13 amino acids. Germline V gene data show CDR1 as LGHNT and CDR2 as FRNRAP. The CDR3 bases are TGTGCTAGTACCCCGGACAGGAATCAGCTCCAGTATTTT. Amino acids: CASTPDRNQLQYF.

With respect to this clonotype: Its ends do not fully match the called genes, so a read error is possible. For the CDR3, the DNA is TGCAGTGCCCGACTAGCGAGACAAGGGTACAATGAGCAGCTCTTC. This sequence encodes CSARLARQGYNEQLF. The V gene is TRBV20-1, the J gene TRBJ2-1, with 8 bases aligning to TRBD2. The CDR3 sequence is 15 residues long. Germline CDR1 reads DFQATT; CDR2 reads SNEGSKA (reference sequence).

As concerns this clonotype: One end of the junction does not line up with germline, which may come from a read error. The CDR3 DNA follows: TGTGCCATCAATAGACGGGGACCTAATTCATCCCTCCACTTT. This codes for CAINRRGPNSSLHF. The chain uses TRBV10-3 and TRBJ1-6; perhaps TRBD1 as D (5 bases). In germline, CDR1 is ENHRY, CDR2 SYGVKD. CDR3 length: 14 amino acids.

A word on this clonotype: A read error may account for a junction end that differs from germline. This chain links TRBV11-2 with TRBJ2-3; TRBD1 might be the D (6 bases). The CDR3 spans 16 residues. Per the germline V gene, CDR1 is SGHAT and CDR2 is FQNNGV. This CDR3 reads CASSTRMGASTDTQYF. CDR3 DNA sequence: TGTGCCAGCAGCACACGCATGGGGGCTTCCACAGATACGCAATATTTT.